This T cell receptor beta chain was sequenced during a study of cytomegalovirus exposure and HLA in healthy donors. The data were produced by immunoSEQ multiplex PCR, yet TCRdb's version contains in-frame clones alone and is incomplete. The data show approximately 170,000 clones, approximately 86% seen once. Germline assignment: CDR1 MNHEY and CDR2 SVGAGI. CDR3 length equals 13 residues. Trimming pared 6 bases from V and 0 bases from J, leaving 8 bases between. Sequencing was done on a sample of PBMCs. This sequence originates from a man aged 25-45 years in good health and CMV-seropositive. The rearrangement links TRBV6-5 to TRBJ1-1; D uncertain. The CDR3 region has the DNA TGTGCCAGCAGCCCCACAGTGAACACTGAAGCTTTCTTT. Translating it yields CASSPTVNTEAFF.